Listed below are T cell receptor beta chains from one sample, sequenced in a study of blood T cell repertoires in COVID-19. Sequencing was performed with immunoSEQ multiplex PCR; in TCRdb, only in-frame clones are kept and a portion is missing. The data hold some 240,000 clones, with approximately 82% observed a single time. Sequences were obtained from peripheral blood. These receptors originate from a woman aged 40 to 49 who had recovered from COVID-19. Each CDR3 is given with its conserved first and last residue. Fields, in order: clone size, CDR3 length, J gene, D gene, V gene, CDR3 DNA, CDR3 protein. The D gene is left open where the match is weak. Clone sizes are given selectively: once, few, many, or a class where the clone is expanded.

abundance: -; len: 16; j_gene: TRBJ2-7; d_gene: TRBD2; v_gene: TRBV5-1; CDR3nt: TGCGCCAGCAGCTTGGCGGCTGGGGGGGGGTCGGGTGAGCAGTACTTC; CDR3aa: CASSLAAGGGSGEQYF
abundance: -; len: 14; j_gene: TRBJ1-6; d_gene: TRBD1; v_gene: TRBV5-6; CDR3nt: TGTGCCAGCAGCCGCCGGGACAGGGGTTCACCCCTCCACTTT; CDR3aa: CASSRRDRGSPLHF
abundance: -; len: 15; j_gene: TRBJ2-3; d_gene: TRBD1; v_gene: TRBV28; CDR3nt: TGTGCCAGCAGCCCAACAGGGGGCCGGGGAGATACGCAGTATTTT; CDR3aa: CASSPTGGRGDTQYF
abundance: -; len: 14; j_gene: TRBJ1-1; d_gene: TRBD1; v_gene: TRBV10-3; CDR3nt: TGTGCCATCAATCGACAGGGGTCGAACACTGAAGCTTTCTTT; CDR3aa: CAINRQGSNTEAFF
abundance: -; len: 15; j_gene: TRBJ2-1; d_gene: TRBD2; v_gene: TRBV6-5; CDR3nt: TGTGCCAGCGGTTCGCCGGGGACTAGCGGGGGGGAGCAGTTCTTC; CDR3aa: CASGSPGTSGGEQFF
abundance: -; len: 14; j_gene: TRBJ1-3; d_gene: TRBD1; v_gene: TRBV5-6; CDR3nt: TGTGCCAGCAGCACGACAGGGAGTGGAAACACCATATATTTT; CDR3aa: CASSTTGSGNTIYF
abundance: -; len: 13; j_gene: TRBJ1-5; d_gene: -; v_gene: TRBV7-2; CDR3nt: TGTGCCAGCAGTATAGAGGGCAATCAGCCCCAGCATTTT; CDR3aa: CASSIEGNQPQHF
abundance: -; len: 14; j_gene: TRBJ1-5; d_gene: TRBD1; v_gene: TRBV7-2; CDR3nt: TGTGCCAGCAGCCAGGGGGGTGGCAATCAGCCCCAGCATTTT; CDR3aa: CASSQGGGNQPQHF
abundance: -; len: 15; j_gene: TRBJ2-3; d_gene: -; v_gene: TRBV3-1/TRBV3-2; CDR3nt: TGTGCCAGCAGCCAATTTCTTGGAGGTATAGATACGCAGTATTTT; CDR3aa: CASSQFLGGIDTQYF
abundance: -; len: 18; j_gene: TRBJ1-2; d_gene: TRBD1; v_gene: TRBV5-8; CDR3nt: TGTGCCAGCAGCCAGCCTGAATTTGGACAGGGACTTTCATATGGCTACACCTTC; CDR3aa: CASSQPEFGQGLSYGYTF
abundance: -; len: 13; j_gene: TRBJ1-1; d_gene: -; v_gene: TRBV7-9; CDR3nt: TGTGCCACTAGGGGGAGGGGGAACACTGAAGCTTTCTTT; CDR3aa: CATRGRGNTEAFF
abundance: once; len: 17; j_gene: TRBJ2-3; d_gene: -; v_gene: TRBV21-1; CDR3nt: TGTGCCAGCAGCCCCCTTGAGCGGTACGGGAGCACAGATACGCAGTATTTT; CDR3aa: CASSPLERYGSTDTQYF
abundance: -; len: 12; j_gene: TRBJ1-1; d_gene: TRBD1; v_gene: TRBV27; CDR3nt: TGTGCCAGCAGTTTACGACAGGGGGAAGCTTTCTTT; CDR3aa: CASSLRQGEAFF
abundance: once; len: 15; j_gene: TRBJ2-3; d_gene: TRBD1; v_gene: TRBV13; CDR3nt: TGTGCCAGCAGCTTCCTTGGACAGGACACAGATACGCAGTATTTT; CDR3aa: CASSFLGQDTDTQYF
abundance: few; len: 12; j_gene: TRBJ1-4; d_gene: -; v_gene: TRBV2; CDR3nt: TGTGCCACCCGCCGACTTAATGAAAAACTGTTTTTT; CDR3aa: CATRRLNEKLFF
abundance: -; len: 15; j_gene: TRBJ2-1; d_gene: TRBD2; v_gene: TRBV11-3; CDR3nt: TGTGCCAGCAGCTTAAGAGCGGGGGACTACAATGAGCAGTTCTTC; CDR3aa: CASSLRAGDYNEQFF
abundance: -; len: 12; j_gene: TRBJ1-2; d_gene: -; v_gene: TRBV29-1; CDR3nt: TGCAGCGTGGGTGGCGGTGACTATGGCTACACCTTC; CDR3aa: CSVGGGDYGYTF
abundance: -; len: 16; j_gene: TRBJ2-5; d_gene: -; v_gene: TRBV5-4; CDR3nt: TGTGCCAGCAGCCGAAATGCGGACTACATAGGGGAGACCCAGTACTTC; CDR3aa: CASSRNADYIGETQYF
abundance: -; len: 15; j_gene: TRBJ2-2; d_gene: -; v_gene: TRBV2; CDR3nt: TGTGCCAGCTCGTCTGGCTCCGCGAACACCGGGGAGCTGTTTTTT; CDR3aa: CASSSGSANTGELFF
abundance: few; len: 15; j_gene: TRBJ2-3; d_gene: -; v_gene: TRBV18; CDR3nt: TGTGCCAGCTCACCATTGGGCTCCGCCGATGATACGCAGTATTTT; CDR3aa: CASSPLGSADDTQYF